This is a list of T cell receptor beta chains from one sample in a study of cytomegalovirus exposure and HLA in healthy donors. Sequenced by immunoSEQ multiplex PCR; TCRdb stores in-frame clones only, minus some. The sample shows 150,000 to 200,000 clones, roughly 80% of them seen only once. The material sequenced was PBMCs. These receptors originate from a female donor in good health and CMV-seronegative. CDR3s include the opening cysteine and the closing phenylalanine or tryptophan. D genes are given only for firm matches. Expanded clones are given a class, and other clones once, few, many or no size at all.

d_call j_call v_call clone_size cdr3_nt cdr3_aa
. TRBJ2-1 TRBV14 few TGTGCCAGCAGCCAAGTACTGGGGGGCTCCTACAATGAGCAGTTCTTC CASSQVLGGSYNEQFF
. TRBJ1-1 TRBV10-1 . TGCGCCAGCAGTGAGTCGGGGGGCACTGAAGCTTTCTTT CASSESGGTEAFF
TRBD1 TRBJ1-2 TRBV6-5 once TGTGCCAGCTTACTGCTGGACAGGGACTATGGCTACACCTTC CASLLLDRDYGYTF
TRBD1 TRBJ1-1 TRBV2 . TGTGCCAGCAGTCCCCGGACAGGGTCGCGCACTGAAGCTTTCTTT CASSPRTGSRTEAFF
TRBD2 TRBJ2-3 TRBV10-3 . TGTGCCATCAGTACCGAGGGACTACCCACAGATACGCAGTATTTT CAISTEGLPTDTQYF
. TRBJ1-1 TRBV6-1 . TGTGCCAGCAGGAGCGGACAGACTAACACTGAAGCTTTCTTT CASRSGQTNTEAFF
. TRBJ2-7 TRBV5-4 . TGTGCCAGCAGCTTGACGACATCCTACGAGCAGTACTTC CASSLTTSYEQYF
. TRBJ1-5 TRBV21-1 . TGTGCCAGCACGGGACAGGGAGATCAGCCCCAGCATTTT CASTGQGDQPQHF
TRBD1 TRBJ1-2 TRBV4-1 . TGCGCCAGCAGCAAAGGGACAGGGGGCCTTGGCTACACCTTC CASSKGTGGLGYTF
. TRBJ1-2 TRBV5-1 . TGCGCCAGCACCGTTGGCAGGGATAATGGCTACACCTTC CASTVGRDNGYTF
TRBD1 TRBJ2-2 TRBV5-4 . TGTGCCAGCAGCTCGGCCGGACAGGGGGCCGGGGAGCTGTTTTTT CASSSAGQGAGELFF
TRBD1 TRBJ1-2 TRBV29-1 . TGCAGCGTCGATTCGGACAGGGACTATGGCTACACCTTC CSVDSDRDYGYTF
TRBD1 TRBJ1-1 TRBV6-1 . TGTGCCAGCAGCAAGATGGGACAGGGGTACACTGAAGCTTTCTTT CASSKMGQGYTEAFF
. TRBJ1-2 TRBV7-9 . TGTGCCAGCATGGGGACATCGGGAAGAAATGGCTACACCTTC CASMGTSGRNGYTF
. TRBJ1-1 TRBV9 few TGTGCCAGCAGTGCATCCCTCGGGGTTATTCTGTGCACTGAAGCTTTCTTT CASSASLGVILCTEAFF
TRBD2 TRBJ2-3 TRBV5-1 few TGCGCCAGCAGCTTGCTGGCGGGAGGGAGCACAGATACGCAGTATTTT CASSLLAGGSTDTQYF
TRBD1 TRBJ1-6 TRBV2 . TGTGCCAGCAGTGTGGAGGGACAGGGTTTGTCACCCCTCCACTTT CASSVEGQGLSPLHF
. TRBJ1-6 TRBV6-5 once TGTGCCAGCAGTAACGGACAGACCTATAATTCACCCCTCCACTTT CASSNGQTYNSPLHF
. TRBJ1-1 TRBV5-1 . TGCGCCAGCAGCTTGGAGGGGGGGCCTGAAGCTTTCTTT CASSLEGGPEAFF
. TRBJ2-7 TRBV19 . TGTGCCAGTAGGTCACAGGACTCCTACGAGCAGTACTTC CASRSQDSYEQYF
. TRBJ2-7 TRBV2 . TGTGCCAGCAGTGGAAATAACGAGCAGTACTTC CASSGNNEQYF
TRBD1 TRBJ1-2 TRBV6-1 . TGTGCCAGCAGTGAAGGGGACAGCCTATATGGCTACACCTTC CASSEGDSLYGYTF
. TRBJ1-1 TRBV9 few TGTGCCAGCAGCTCAACGAGCATGGGGGCGCGCACTGAAGCTTTCTTT CASSSTSMGARTEAFF
TRBD1 TRBJ1-2 TRBV7-9 . TGTGCCAGCAGCACCAAGGACAGGGTTAGAACGGGCTACACCTTC CASSTKDRVRTGYTF
. TRBJ1-2 TRBV2 once TGTGCCAGCAGTGAATGGGCAGGCAACTATGGCTACACCTTC CASSEWAGNYGYTF